Listed below are T cell receptor beta chains from one sample, sequenced in a study of blood T cells in healthy people across ages. A single record per CDR3 protein comes from TCRdb applying MiXCR to the 5' RACE reads. The sample shows around 990,000 distinct CDR3 sequences, around two fifths of them seen only once. The material sequenced was blood. The receptors here all came from a man younger than 30 in good health. CDR3s include the opening cysteine and the closing phenylalanine or tryptophan. Each record gives: clone size, D gene, J gene, V gene, CDR3 protein, CDR3 DNA. The D gene is left open where the match is weak. Clone sizes are given selectively: once, few, many, or a class where the clone is expanded.

few	NA	TRBJ2-1	TRBV6-2/TRBV6-3	CAGSIDSDNEQFF	TGTGCCGGTTCAATAGACAGCGACAATGAGCAGTTCTTC
many	NA	TRBJ2-3	TRBV7-2	CASSLKAKESADTQYF	TGTGCCAGCAGCCTGAAGGCTAAGGAGAGCGCAGATACGCAGTATTTT
few	NA	TRBJ1-2	TRBV14	CASSQERVGYTF	TGTGCCAGCAGCCAAGAAAGAGTTGGCTACACCTTC
NA	TRBD2	TRBJ2-3	TRBV11-1	CASSWGTRPASDTQYF	TGTGCCAGCAGCTGGGGGACTAGGCCGGCTTCAGATACGCAGTATTTT
NA	NA	TRBJ1-1	TRBV20-1	CSATSGANTEAFF	TGCAGTGCTACGTCCGGGGCGAACACTGAAGCTTTCTTT
NA	NA	TRBJ2-3	TRBV3-1	CASSQVISRTDTQYF	TGTGCCAGCAGCCAAGTTATCTCTCGCACAGATACGCAGTATTTT
NA	NA	TRBJ2-7	TRBV10-3	CAISESRSYEQYF	TGTGCCATCAGTGAGTCAAGATCCTACGAGCAGTACTTC
NA	NA	TRBJ1-2	TRBV18	CASSPPNRPNYGYTF	TGTGCCAGCTCACCACCTAACAGGCCAAACTATGGCTACACCTTC
few	TRBD2	TRBJ2-1	TRBV20-1	CSATSSSGGAFEQFF	TGCAGTGCTACCTCCTCTAGCGGGGGGGCGTTTGAGCAGTTCTTC
few	NA	TRBJ2-1	TRBV27	CASSFIADNEQFF	TGTGCCAGCAGTTTCATAGCCGACAATGAGCAGTTCTTC
few	NA	TRBJ1-6	TRBV27	CASSFGGNSPLHF	TGTGCCAGCAGTTTTGGGGGGAATTCACCCCTCCACTTT
few	NA	TRBJ1-2	TRBV20-1	CSGLTQGYGYTF	TGCAGTGGCCTAACCCAGGGCTATGGCTACACCTTC
NA	TRBD1	TRBJ2-7	TRBV3-1	CASSRPGQGTYEQYF	TGTGCCAGCAGCCGACCGGGACAGGGCACCTACGAGCAGTACTTC
few	NA	TRBJ2-7	TRBV12-3/TRBV12-4	CASSLGGELYEQYF	TGTGCCAGCAGCCTAGGGGGAGAACTTTACGAGCAGTACTTC
NA	TRBD1	TRBJ2-2	TRBV27	CASSSGQGATGELFF	TGTGCCAGCAGTTCCGGACAGGGAGCCACCGGGGAGCTGTTTTTT
once	TRBD1	TRBJ2-1	TRBV7-2	CASSLTGVRDSYNEQFF	TGTGCCAGCAGCCTTACAGGGGTACGTGACTCCTACAATGAGCAGTTCTTC
NA	TRBD1	TRBJ2-7	TRBV18	CASSPGTVLRGEQYF	TGTGCCAGCTCACCCGGGACAGTCCTAAGGGGTGAGCAGTACTTC
NA	NA	TRBJ1-4	TRBV6-2/TRBV6-3	CASNRWGAGEKLFF	TGTGCCAGCAACCGTTGGGGTGCGGGTGAAAAACTGTTTTTT
NA	TRBD2	TRBJ2-1	TRBV7-2	CASSYLLSPGLADNEQFF	TGTGCCAGCAGCTATCTTCTGTCCCCGGGACTAGCAGATAATGAGCAGTTCTTC
NA	NA	TRBJ2-1	TRBV20-1	CSARDLPAAKPEQFF	TGCAGTGCTAGAGATCTACCAGCGGCGAAACCTGAGCAGTTCTTC
NA	NA	TRBJ2-3	TRBV12-3/TRBV12-4	CASSPVSDTDTQYF	TGTGCCAGCAGCCCAGTCAGTGACACAGATACGCAGTATTTT
NA	NA	TRBJ1-2	TRBV28	CASSPPGEGYGYTF	TGTGCCAGCAGTCCCCCGGGGGAGGGGTATGGCTACACCTTC
NA	NA	TRBJ2-3	TRBV4-3	CASSQVVGVDTQYF	TGCGCCAGCAGCCAAGTTGTTGGCGTTGATACGCAGTATTTT
NA	NA	TRBJ1-2	TRBV5-1	CASRARAENGYTF	TGCGCCAGCAGGGCGAGGGCGGAGAATGGCTACACCTTC
NA	TRBD2	TRBJ2-3	TRBV27	CASSSGLAGGQQTTDTQYF	TGTGCCAGCAGTTCAGGCCTAGCGGGGGGACAACAAACCACGGATACGCAGTATTTT
NA	NA	TRBJ1-1	TRBV7-2	CASSFRGAGTEAFF	TGTGCCAGCAGCTTTAGGGGGGCCGGGACTGAAGCTTTCTTT
NA	NA	TRBJ2-7	TRBV30	CAWSALPEQYF	TGTGCCTGGAGTGCCTTGCCGGAGCAGTACTTC
few	NA	TRBJ1-6	TRBV4-1	CASRPDPANNSPLHF	TGCGCCAGCAGACCTGATCCGGCTAATAATTCACCCCTCCACTTT
NA	NA	TRBJ1-1	TRBV6-5	CASSYTQAGTEAFF	TGTGCCAGCAGTTACACCCAGGCGGGCACTGAAGCTTTCTTT
few	TRBD1	TRBJ2-7	TRBV5-5	CASSLRTGSFYEQYF	TGTGCCAGCAGCTTGAGGACAGGGTCCTTCTACGAGCAGTACTTC
NA	TRBD1	TRBJ2-3	TRBV12-3/TRBV12-4	CASKTGTGGYRAQYF	TGTGCCAGCAAAACCGGGACAGGGGGTTATAGAGCGCAGTATTTT
many	NA	TRBJ2-1	TRBV20-1	CSARHRDYNEQFF	TGCAGTGCAAGGCACCGGGATTACAATGAGCAGTTCTTC
few	NA	TRBJ1-2	TRBV25-1	CASSATKYGQLPLTF	TGTGCCAGCAGTGCCACCAAATACGGACAGCTGCCTCTCACCTTC
NA	NA	TRBJ1-5	TRBV20-1	CSARIPNQPQHF	TGCAGTGCTAGGATCCCAAATCAGCCCCAGCATTTT
NA	NA	TRBJ1-1	TRBV20-1	CSASFLSGWGDTEAFF	TGCAGTGCTTCCTTCCTCTCAGGATGGGGGGACACTGAAGCTTTCTTT
NA	NA	TRBJ2-7	TRBV5-1	CASSQSSSVYEQYF	TGCGCCAGCAGCCAATCTAGCTCTGTCTACGAGCAGTACTTC
NA	NA	TRBJ2-7	TRBV12-3/TRBV12-4	CASNLGQGSSYEQYF	TGTGCCAGCAATTTAGGGCAGGGAAGCTCCTACGAGCAGTACTTC
few	TRBD2	TRBJ2-7	TRBV11-3	CASSLAGTSSYNEQYF	TGTGCCAGCAGCTTAGCGGGGACTAGCTCCTACAATGAGCAGTACTTC
NA	NA	TRBJ1-5	TRBV4-1	CASSQPGKGSNQPQHF	TGCGCCAGCAGCCAACCGGGGAAGGGTAGCAATCAGCCCCAGCATTTT
NA	NA	TRBJ1-2	TRBV12-3/TRBV12-4	CASKGVGYGYTF	TGTGCCAGCAAGGGGGTCGGGTATGGCTACACCTTC
NA	NA	TRBJ2-3	TRBV7-9	CATPGDTDTQYF	TGTGCCACCCCGGGGGACACAGATACGCAGTATTTT
many	NA	TRBJ1-2	TRBV12-3/TRBV12-4	CASSFGDSYGYTF	TGTGCCAGCAGTTTTGGGGATTCCTATGGCTACACCTTC
NA	NA	TRBJ1-2	TRBV28	CASSLLRGRSYTF	TGTGCCAGCAGTTTATTGAGAGGTCGGAGCTACACCTTC
few	NA	TRBJ2-7	TRBV6-5	CASSEGAVPYEQYF	TGTGCCAGCAGTGAGGGCGCCGTCCCCTACGAGCAGTACTTC
NA	NA	TRBJ2-3	TRBV29-1	CSVGASASFSSTDTQYF	TGCAGCGTTGGGGCTAGCGCTTCCTTCTCTAGCACAGATACGCAGTATTTT